This is a list of T cell receptor beta chains from one sample in a study of vaccination and CD4 T cells after COVID-19. The antigens for these receptors are not known. Each CDR3 protein is one row after TCRdb ran MiXCR on the PCR reads. The table lists roughly 13,000 distinct CDR3 sequences, roughly 29% of them singletons, with 15% to 20% in the top ten. The starting material was CD4+ T cells from blood, cultured in vitro, obtained before SARS-CoV-2 vaccination. All receptors come from a human donor who received a COVID-19 vaccine. Each CDR3 is given with its conserved first and last residue. The order of the fields is CDR3 length, J gene, D gene, clone size, V gene, CDR3 DNA, CDR3 protein. The D gene is left open where the match is weak. The listing skips clone size in some rows; elsewhere it reads once, few, many or a size class.

>12|TRBJ2-1|TRBD1|few|TRBV12-3/TRBV12-4
TGTGCCACCGGGACAGGCAACAATGAGCAGTTCTTC
CATGTGNNEQFF
>13|TRBJ1-2|NA|few|TRBV7-9
TGTGCCAGCAGCGTAGCAGGAGGGGAAGGCTACACCTTC
CASSVAGGEGYTF
>15|TRBJ1-6|NA|NA|TRBV18
TGTGCCAGCTCACCAGAAGGAATCTATAATTCACCCCTCCACTTT
CASSPEGIYNSPLHF
>17|TRBJ2-5|TRBD2|few|TRBV6-5
TGTGCCAGCAGTTACTCGGAACTAGCGGGGGGCGGGGAGACCCAGTACTTC
CASSYSELAGGGETQYF
>14|TRBJ2-7|TRBD1|few|TRBV11-2
TGTGCCAGCAGCTTAGATCTTCAGGGGGACGAGCAGTACTTC
CASSLDLQGDEQYF
>15|TRBJ1-2|TRBD1|NA|TRBV5-1
TGCGCCAGCAGCTTGGACAGGGGGAGGAACTATGGCTACACCTTC
CASSLDRGRNYGYTF
>16|TRBJ2-2|TRBD1|few|TRBV24-1
TGTGCCACCAGTGACCTGACAGGGGCGAACACCGGGGAGCTGTTTTTT
CATSDLTGANTGELFF
>14|TRBJ1-1|NA|few|TRBV19
TGTGCCAGTAGTATGAACAGCCTGAACACTGAAGCTTTCTTT
CASSMNSLNTEAFF
>18|TRBJ2-7|TRBD2|NA|TRBV27
TGTGCCAGCAGTTTGAGCACTAGCGGGGGGACCATATCCTACGAGCAGTACTTC
CASSLSTSGGTISYEQYF
>15|TRBJ1-6|TRBD1|NA|TRBV10-3
TGTGCCATCAGAGTTGGGACAGGCGGTTCGGCACCCCTCCACTTT
CAIRVGTGGSAPLHF
>15|TRBJ2-3|TRBD2|once|TRBV6-1
TGTGCCAGCAGTGAGGGACTAGGGGTGGCAGATGCGCAGTATTTT
CASSEGLGVADAQYF
>14|TRBJ1-5|NA|few|TRBV20-1
TGCAGTGCTAGACCACAGGGCTTCAATCAGCCCCAGCATTTT
CSARPQGFNQPQHF
>14|TRBJ1-5|TRBD1|few|TRBV6-1
TGTGCCAGCAGTGAGGCAGGGGGCGCGCAGCCCCAGCATTTT
CASSEAGGAQPQHF
>15|TRBJ1-1|NA|few|TRBV6-1
TGTGCCAGCAGTCCACCAGGGTGGCCGAACACTGAAGCTTTCTTT
CASSPPGWPNTEAFF
>17|TRBJ2-6|NA|few|TRBV6-1
TGTGCCAGCAGTCCCGCCGGTGTTAGCTCTGGGGCCAACGTCCTGACTTTC
CASSPAGVSSGANVLTF
>17|TRBJ2-2|TRBD2|few|TRBV5-1
TGCGCCAGCAGCTTGGGACTAGCGGGGGTTCTCACCGGGGAGCTGTTTTTT
CASSLGLAGVLTGELFF
>18|TRBJ1-6|NA|few|TRBV6-1
TGTGCCAGCAGTCCGGAGCGACAGAGTCCCATCTATAATTCACCCCTCCACTTT
CASSPERQSPIYNSPLHF
>13|TRBJ2-3|NA|NA|TRBV20-1
TGCAGTGCCCCCCATTATAGCACAGATACGCAGTATTTT
CSAPHYSTDTQYF
>14|TRBJ2-7|TRBD1|few|TRBV18
TGTGCCAGCTCAATCCAGGGGGCCAACTACGAGCAGTACTTC
CASSIQGANYEQYF
>14|TRBJ2-2|NA|few|TRBV7-7
TGTGCCAGCAGCTTAGATAGGTCCACCGGGGAGCTGTTTTTT
CASSLDRSTGELFF
>15|TRBJ2-6|TRBD1|NA|TRBV6-2/TRBV6-3
TGTGCCACCGGGGCAGGGGGCGCTGGGGCCAACGTCCTGACTTTC
CATGAGGAGANVLTF
>15|TRBJ2-2|NA|few|TRBV24-1
TGTGCCACCAGTGATTTTGGGGTAGACACCGGGGAGCTGTTTTTT
CATSDFGVDTGELFF
>15|TRBJ1-6|TRBD1|few|TRBV27
TGTGCCAGCAGTTTATGGGACAGGTTCGGTTCACCCCTCCACTTT
CASSLWDRFGSPLHF
>13|TRBJ2-1|NA|NA|TRBV20-1
TGCAGTGCCGTAGGAGGGAGATACAATGAGCAGTTCTTC
CSAVGGRYNEQFF
>16|TRBJ2-2|TRBD2|NA|TRBV19
TGTGCCAGTAGCTCTGGGACTAGCCTCCCCCCCGGGGAGCTGTTTTTT
CASSSGTSLPPGELFF
>15|TRBJ2-5|NA|NA|TRBV28
TGTGCCAGCAGTTTACCGGTTGGGGGTGGGGAGACCCAGTACTTC
CASSLPVGGGETQYF
>14|TRBJ2-2|NA|NA|TRBV12-3/TRBV12-4
TGTGCCAGCAGTTTAGGAGGGATCACCGGGGAGCTGTTTTTT
CASSLGGITGELFF
>15|TRBJ1-1|TRBD1|few|TRBV28
TGTGCCAGCAGTCCCCAGGGACAGGGGAACACTGAAGCTTTCTTT
CASSPQGQGNTEAFF
>15|TRBJ2-5|TRBD2|NA|TRBV9
TGTGCCAGCAGCGTAGGACTAGCGGAACTTGGGACCCAGTACTTC
CASSVGLAELGTQYF
>19|TRBJ2-1|NA|NA|TRBV7-9
TGTGCCAGCAGCTTCCTAGTAGGGAGTAGGCAGGGGAGGGGGAATGAGCAGTTCTTC
CASSFLVGSRQGRGNEQFF
>19|TRBJ1-3|TRBD1|once|TRBV7-9
TGTGCCAGCAGCTTTTCGACCCGGGGACAGCGATTCCCTGGAAACACCATATATTTT
CASSFSTRGQRFPGNTIYF
>13|TRBJ1-2|NA|NA|TRBV20-1
TGCAGTGCTTGCCTCCCGTCCAACTATGGCTACACCTTC
CSACLPSNYGYTF
>14|TRBJ1-4|NA|few|TRBV15
TGTGCCACCAGCAGAGACAGGGTTGGTGAAAAACTGTTTTTT
CATSRDRVGEKLFF
>16|TRBJ1-1|NA|few|TRBV5-6
TGTGCCAGCAGCTTGGACCTCCGGACAGAAAACACTGAAGCTTTCTTT
CASSLDLRTENTEAFF
>14|TRBJ2-7|NA|NA|TRBV5-4
TGTGCCAGCAGCTTAGCGCAGCGATCCTACGAGCAGTACTTC
CASSLAQRSYEQYF
>14|TRBJ2-2|NA|few|TRBV2
TGTGCCAGCCGGGGAACGGCGAACACCGGGGAGCTGTTTTTT
CASRGTANTGELFF
>18|TRBJ2-7|NA|NA|TRBV10-3
TGTGCCATCAGTGAGATTTGGAGAGGAAGGGGGAGCTCCTACGAGCAGTACTTC
CAISEIWRGRGSSYEQYF
>18|TRBJ1-2|NA|medium-sized|TRBV15
TGTGCCACCAGCAGCCACATACAGCGCCGGGTGGCTAACTATGGCTACACCTTC
CATSSHIQRRVANYGYTF
>11|TRBJ2-5|NA|NA|TRBV15
TGTGCCACCAGCCTCGTAGAGACCCAGTACTTC
CATSLVETQYF
>14|TRBJ1-2|TRBD1|few|TRBV24-1
TGTGCCACCAGTTTCGGACAGGGATTCGATGGCTACACCTTC
CATSFGQGFDGYTF
>15|TRBJ1-6|TRBD1|NA|TRBV18
TGTGCCAGCTCACTCACAGGGGCTCCCAATTCACCCCTCCACTTT
CASSLTGAPNSPLHF